The clone carrying this TCR beta chain is classed as medium-sized. What it binds is not known. The sample comes from a study of OX40 agonist ivuxolimab in advanced cancers. About the research overall: A mean age of around 63 years, range roughly 20 to 85, was recorded, and 70% to 85% were male. Antecedent anti-PD-1, anti-PD-L1 or anti-CTLA-4 therapy was permissible, with under 50% having received some. Study outcomes and limitations: Relative to CD4+ cells, CD8+ T cells on average had more expanded clones. Nonresponders, in some cases, also had low normalized T-cell clonal expansion.

Libraries were prepared by immunoSEQ multiplex PCR; TCRdb keeps only in-frame clonotypes and omits some of them. The repertoire holds over 40,000 clones, with 86% as singletons. CDR1 is SNHLY and CDR2 is FYNNEI in the germline V gene. The ends were cut back, 7 bases at V and 11 bases at J, with 23 bases in the middle. CDR3 length: 15 amino acids. The chain links TRBV2 to TRBJ1-4; TRBD1 might be the D (5 bases). The source of this sequence is an adult with an advanced solid tumor such as melanoma, head and neck, liver or kidney cancer. The source material was CD4+ or CD8+ T cells sorted from blood, sampled in a trial of the OX40 agonist ivuxolimab. For the CDR3, the DNA is TGTGCCAGCAACCAGGTCTTGGGGGGATTGGAGAAACTGTTTTTT. Translating it yields CASNQVLGGLEKLFF. Looking up the rest from reference TRBV2 and TRBJ1-4 gives the full variable domain: EPEVTQTPSHQVTQMGQEVILRCVPISNHLYFYWYRQILGQKVEFLVSFYNNEISEKSEIFDDQFSVERPDGSNFTLKIRSTKLEDSAMYFCASNQVLGGLEKLFFGSGTQLSVL.